This T cell receptor (beta chain) was recorded in a study of T-cell memory formation after mild COVID-19. Study details: TCR clusters were mostly donor specific. Study conclusions and caveats: Day 15 to 85 contracting clones showed balanced CD4/CD8; later expanders leaned CD4+.

Trimming shortened V by 0 bases and J by 6 bases, and 13 bases separated the two germline ends. In germline, CDR1 is SGHRS, CDR2 YFSETQ. The CDR3 loop spans 14 amino acids. Barcoded TCR alpha and TCR beta cDNA libraries with UMIs came from 5'RACE using constant-segment primers. Via MiXCR, TCRdb re-called the 5' RACE reads, giving one row per CDR3 protein. The repertoire includes 400,000 to 500,000 distinct CDR3 sequences, roughly 20% of them detected once, and roughly 8% sits in the top ten. Details on this clonotype: The target antigen is unknown.

This TCR came from an adult woman who had mild COVID-19 (a few samples of this study predate the infection). Cell type and time point are not known. Sequencing was done on a sample of PBMCs or a T cell subset sorted from them (not recorded which). This chain links TRBV5-1 with TRBJ2-7, with no clear D. The CDR3 DNA reads as TGCGCCAGCAGCTTGGCCGATCGGGTCGGCGAGCAGTACTTC. Protein sequence: CASSLADRVGEQYF.